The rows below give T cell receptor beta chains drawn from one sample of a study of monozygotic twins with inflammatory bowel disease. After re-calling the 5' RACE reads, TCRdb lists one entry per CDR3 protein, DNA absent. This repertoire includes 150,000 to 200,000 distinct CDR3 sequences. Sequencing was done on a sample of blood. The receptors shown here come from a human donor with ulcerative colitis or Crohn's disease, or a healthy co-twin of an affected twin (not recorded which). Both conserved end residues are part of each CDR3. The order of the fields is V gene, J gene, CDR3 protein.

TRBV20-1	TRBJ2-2	CSAPRDTETGELFF
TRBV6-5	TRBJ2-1	CASSYAPSGNEQFF
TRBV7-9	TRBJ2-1	CASSLTSGRVHEQFF
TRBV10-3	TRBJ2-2	CAISAPQGGISGELFF
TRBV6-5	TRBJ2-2	CASSYSAGATGELFF
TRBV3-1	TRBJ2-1	CASSPIRGRPNNEQFF
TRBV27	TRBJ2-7	CASSPTGPQYEQYF
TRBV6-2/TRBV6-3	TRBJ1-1	CASSYTMTMNTEAFF
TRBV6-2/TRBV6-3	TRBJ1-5	CASSLGTVNQPQHF
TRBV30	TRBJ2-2	CASPRLATNTGELFF
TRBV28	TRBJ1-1	CASSLGLLGRTAEAFF
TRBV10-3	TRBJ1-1	CAISARQVPTEAFF
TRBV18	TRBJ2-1	CASSPRDSREVF
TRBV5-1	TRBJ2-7	CASSFRPGQRSPSGLGGHEQYF
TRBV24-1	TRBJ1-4	CATSDFPGVNEKLFF
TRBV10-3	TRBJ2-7	CATWDGGYEQYF
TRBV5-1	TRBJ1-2	CASSLRPGTAPNYGYTF
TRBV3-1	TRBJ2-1	CASSQVHNEQFF
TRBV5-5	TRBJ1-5	CASSPTRDRVNNQPQHF
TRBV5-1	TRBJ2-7	CASSTAGVGREQYF
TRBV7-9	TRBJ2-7	CASSLGRDHEQYF
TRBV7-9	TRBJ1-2	CASSLALAGYGYTF
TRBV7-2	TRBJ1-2	CASSLAQGAGYTF
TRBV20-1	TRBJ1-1	CSAREYEGRFWVNTEAFF
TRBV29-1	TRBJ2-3	CSVRGGFTTDTQYF
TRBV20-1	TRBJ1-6	CSALGQFLSYNSPLHF
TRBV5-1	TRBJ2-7	CASSPELDEQYF
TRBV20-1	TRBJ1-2	CSARDLSLGGGYTF
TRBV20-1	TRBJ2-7	CSARKGPLTYEQYF
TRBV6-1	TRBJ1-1	CASTLGPKGGTEAFF
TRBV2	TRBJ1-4	CASSVYAEKLFF